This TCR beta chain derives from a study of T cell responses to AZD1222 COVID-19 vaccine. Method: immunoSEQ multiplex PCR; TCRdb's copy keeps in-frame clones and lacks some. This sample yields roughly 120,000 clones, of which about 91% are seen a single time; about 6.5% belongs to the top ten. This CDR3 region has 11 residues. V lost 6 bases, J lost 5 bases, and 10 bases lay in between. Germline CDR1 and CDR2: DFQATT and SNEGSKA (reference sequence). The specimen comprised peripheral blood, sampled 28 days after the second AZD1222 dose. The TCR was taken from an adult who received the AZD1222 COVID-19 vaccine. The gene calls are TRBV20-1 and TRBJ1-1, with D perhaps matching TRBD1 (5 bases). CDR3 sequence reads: CSATGGTEAFF. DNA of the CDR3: TGCAGTGCGACTGGGGGGACTGAAGCTTTCTTT.